The source of this T cell receptor (beta chain) is a study of response to subunit inactivated influenza vaccine. This clonotype was counted only a few times. Germline CDR1 is DFQATT and CDR2 is SNEGSKA (reference sequence). V was pared by 5 bases and J by 3 bases, with 16 bases between. There are 14 residues in the CDR3. TCRdb processed the RT-PCR reads anew with MiXCR; each CDR3 protein has one entry. The sample records 500,000 to 550,000 distinct CDR3 sequences, roughly 25% being singletons. A further study also used this sample, focusing on T cells expressing NK-cell markers. This second study says: UMI-tagged 5'RACE template switching yielded the TCR beta cDNA. It was sorted CD3+CD56-NKG2C+, CD3+CD56+NKG2C- and CD3+CD56+NKG2C+ T cells that provided the TCR beta repertoires. In several experiments, sorting was restricted to alpha-beta TCR T cells by an anti-gamma-delta TCR antibody. It is unclear if expanded NKG2C-expressing clones target HCMV antigens.

The TCR originated in a man aged 45-65 years who received an inactivated influenza vaccine. The sample was CD4+ T cells sorted from PBMCs, taken 11 to 12 days after vaccination. The genes are TRBV20-1 and TRBJ1-2; maybe TRBD1 (6 bases). This CDR3 reads CSARTGLGDYGYTF. CDR3 nucleotide sequence: TGCAGTGCTCGAACAGGGTTGGGAGACTATGGCTACACCTTC.